The TCR beta chain under discussion was sequenced for a study of cytomegalovirus exposure and HLA in healthy donors. Both 60 Vbeta primers and 13 Jbeta primers went into the PCR. The data were produced by immunoSEQ multiplex PCR, yet TCRdb's version contains in-frame clones alone and is incomplete. The sample comprises over 100,000 clones, roughly 76% of which are singletons, and roughly 12% rests with the top ten. General study findings and limits: For TCR beta chains, V- and J-gene trimming was later linked to a missense DCLRE1C variant. A further, later analysis showed that HLA-associated TCR beta chains (compared with equally common others) were more clonally expanded.

This clone came up a few times. What it binds is not known. The CDR3 is 15 residues long. Germline CDR1 is LNHDA and CDR2 is SQIVND (reference sequence). V gave up 5 bases and J gave up 8 bases; unmatched junction bases: 10. The TCR sequence derives from a woman aged 40 to 50 in good health and CMV-seropositive. The sequenced material came from PBMCs. This chain uses TRBV19 with TRBJ1-2, with 11 positions matching TRBD1. The CDR3 sequence: CASSPQPGQGVGYTF. CDR3 bases: TGTGCCAGTAGTCCCCAACCGGGACAGGGGGTCGGCTACACCTTC.